The rows below give T cell receptor beta chains drawn from one sample of a study of cytomegalovirus exposure and HLA in healthy donors. Using immunoSEQ multiplex PCR, the repertoire was profiled, and TCRdb retains in-frame clones only, with some absent. The table records 300,000 to 400,000 clones, roughly 90% of them present only once. The specimen sequenced was PBMCs. The receptor source for this set is a woman in her late teens or twenties in good health and CMV-seronegative. Each CDR3 is given without its conserved first and last residue.

v_call,j_call,cdr3_aa
TRBV27,TRBJ1-1,ASSYSGNTEAF
TRBV6-5,TRBJ2-5,ASSYSIAGMETQY
TRBV18,TRBJ2-7,ASSPSPPHEQY
TRBV6-6,TRBJ1-1,ASSYRAGGEDTEAF
TRBV10-3,TRBJ1-2,AMAARQGERGGYT
TRBV7-7,TRBJ1-3,ASSFSGFEDTIY
TRBV4-1,TRBJ2-1,ASSPSLAVPYNEQF
TRBV6-1,TRBJ1-1,ASSKEKNTEAF
TRBV7-9,TRBJ1-1,ASSIPSGEAF
TRBV28,TRBJ1-1,ASRARQASNTEAF
TRBV15,TRBJ2-1,ATSREGTSGGAAYNEQF
TRBV7-2,TRBJ2-1,ASSLRGGHEQF
TRBV6-5,TRBJ2-1,ASSAPGGPYNEQF
TRBV5-5,TRBJ2-7,ASSQRQGAYEQY
TRBV30,TRBJ1-5,AWSAGISNQPQH
TRBV6-4,TRBJ2-7,ASSDLMTSTYEQY
TRBV5-4,TRBJ2-7,ASSPGTSDEQY
TRBV7-9,TRBJ2-7,ASSFLAGGSYEQY
TRBV28,TRBJ2-3,ASSPMGRSTDTQY